One and the same sample provided the 8 T cell receptor beta chains below, sequenced in a study of blood T cell repertoires in COVID-19. Profiled with immunoSEQ multiplex PCR; TCRdb holds only in-frame clones, not every one. The sample holds roughly 260,000 clones; roughly 90% are singletons and the top ten take roughly 4%. Sequencing input: peripheral blood. These receptors were obtained from a man aged 60 to 69 who had recovered from COVID-19.

This clone came up a few times. The gene calls are TRBV27 and TRBJ1-6; TRBD1 agrees at 9 bases. The J segment lost 9 bases and the V segment lost 4 bases, leaving 4 bases of the junction unmatched. The germline V gene has CDR1 MNHEY and CDR2 SMNVEV (reference sequence). The CDR3 is 14 amino acids. This CDR3 reads CASSSGQGASPLHF. CDR3 sequence (DNA): TGTGCCAGCAGTTCGGGACAGGGAGCTTCACCCCTCCACTTT.

This chain links TRBV7-9 with TRBJ2-7; TRBD1 agrees at 7 bases. Trimming took 3 bases from V and 2 from J; bases not matched to a gene: 4. Germline CDR1 is SEHNR and CDR2 is FQNEAQ (reference sequence). This CDR3 has 14 amino acids. CDR3 bases: TGTGCCAGCAGCTTCGACAGGGCTCCCTACGAGCAGTACTTC. Translation gives CASSFDRAPYEQYF.

V usage is TRBV6-5 and J usage is TRBJ2-5; 7 positions match TRBD1. The ends lost 2 bases at V and 3 bases at J; junction bases unmatched: 3. The CDR3 is made up of 14 amino acids. CDR1 and CDR2 (germline): MNHEY, SVGAGI. The CDR3 loop is CASSYIGTEETQYF. The CDR3 bases are TGTGCCAGCAGTTACATCGGGACAGAAGAGACCCAGTACTTC.

The J gene is TRBJ2-7, the V gene TRBV5-8, with TRBD1 matching over 11 bases. The germline V gene encodes CDR1 SGHTS and CDR2 YDEGEE. Losses at the gene ends were 0 bases for V and 4 bases for J; bases not matched to a gene: 6. CDR3 length: 16 residues. CDR3 loop: CASSLAQGQGGYEQYF. CDR3 DNA sequence: TGTGCCAGCAGCTTGGCCCAGGGACAGGGGGGGTACGAGCAGTACTTC.

V and J are TRBV5-1 and TRBJ2-1; TRBD1 matches 7 bases. Germline CDR1 and CDR2: SGHRS and YFSETQ. This CDR3 has 17 amino acids. The V segment lost 3 bases and the J segment 2 bases; nucleotides outside the gene matches: 11. The CDR3 sequence is CASSYQGGPATYNEQFF. The CDR3 nucleotides are TGCGCCAGCAGCTACCAAGGGGGCCCGGCGACCTACAATGAGCAGTTCTTC.

The CDR3, as DNA: TGCAGCGTTGGGGTAAAGAGCGGGTCTGAAGCTTTCTTT. Protein product: CSVGVKSGSEAFF. This rearrangement joins TRBV29-1 to TRBJ1-1, with D unclear. The CDR3 has 13 residues. The germline gives CDR1 SQVTM, CDR2 ANQGSEA. Trimming stripped 4 bases from V and 6 bases from J, with 15 bases between.

This clone showed up just once. V usage is TRBV7-9 and J usage is TRBJ1-5; D may be TRBD1 (5 bases). CDR3 length equals 14 residues. Germline V CDR1 and CDR2: SEHNR, FQNEAQ (reference sequence). V gave up 5 bases and J gave up 6 bases, with 14 bases separating them. The CDR3 nucleotides read TGTGCCAGCAGCCTGGGGGGGTTCGGTCAGCCCCAGCATTTT. It yields the protein CASSLGGFGQPQHF.

The V call is TRBV29-1, the J call TRBJ2-2; TRBD1 matches at 7 bases. V trimming: 1 base; J trimming: 0 bases; junction bases outside the gene matches: 2. The germline V gene encodes CDR1 SQVTM and CDR2 ANQGSEA. The CDR3 spans 15 residues. DNA of the CDR3: TGCAGCGTTGAAGTCAGGGGGACGAACACCGGGGAGCTGTTTTTT. This sequence encodes CSVEVRGTNTGELFF.